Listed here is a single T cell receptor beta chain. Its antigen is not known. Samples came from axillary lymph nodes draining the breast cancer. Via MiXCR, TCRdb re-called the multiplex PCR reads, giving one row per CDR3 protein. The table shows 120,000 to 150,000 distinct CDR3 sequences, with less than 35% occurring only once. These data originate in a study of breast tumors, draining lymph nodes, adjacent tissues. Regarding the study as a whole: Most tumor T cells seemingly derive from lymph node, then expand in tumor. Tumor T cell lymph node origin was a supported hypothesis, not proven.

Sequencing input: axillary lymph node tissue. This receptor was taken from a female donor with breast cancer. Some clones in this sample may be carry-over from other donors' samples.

For the CDR3, the DNA is TGTGCCTGGACGGGACAGGCAGGATCACCCCTCCACTTT. Its protein product is CAWTGQAGSPLHF. The chain couples TRBV30 to TRBJ1-6; 8 bases are shared with TRBD1. This CDR3 contains 13 residues. J lost 10 bases, V lost 4 bases, and 6 bases had no gene match. Germline CDR1 and CDR2: GTSNPN and SVGIG (reference sequence).